This entry lists 14 T cell receptor beta chains sequenced from one sample in a study of identical twins. TCRdb re-analysed the 5' RACE reads in MiXCR, keeping a single row per CDR3 protein. The sample records around 1.7 million distinct CDR3 sequences, around 33% being singletons. The material sequenced was cord blood. The source is a newborn girl in good health.

This clonotype was detected ten times or more. The chain links TRBV28 to TRBJ1-2; D is uncertain. The CDR3 has 14 amino acids. CDR1 is MDHEN and CDR2 is SYDVKM in the germline V gene. The V gene lost 7 bases and the J gene lost 3 bases, with 15 bases spanning the gap. The CDR3 loop reads CASTLSGGDYGYTF. The DNA of the CDR3 is TGTGCCAGCACCCTTTCTGGAGGAGACTATGGCTACACCTTC.

This chain's CDR3 is CASSEAPRNEQFF. CDR3 sequence (DNA): TGTGCCAGCAGTGAAGCGCCCCGGAATGAGCAGTTCTTC. The J gene is TRBJ2-1, the V gene TRBV2, with no clear D. Trimming shortened V by 0 bases and J by 7 bases, and 7 bases separated the two germline ends. The CDR3 is 13 amino acids. CDR1 SNHLY and CDR2 FYNNEI come from the germline V gene.

This rearrangement joins TRBV20-1 to TRBJ2-1; 9 bases align to TRBD2. The last part of the DNA fits TRBJ2-7 better; the J call may be wrong. This CDR3 has 15 residues. Germline values: CDR1 DFQATT, CDR2 SNEGSKA (reference sequence). CDR3 loop: CSARDPSGKSNEQYF. CDR3 DNA: TGCAGTGCTAGAGACCCTAGCGGGAAGAGTAATGAGCAGTACTTC.

This clonotype came up many times. The chain uses TRBV5-1 and TRBJ2-4; TRBD2 matches at 9 bases. CDR3 length: 14 amino acids. V gave up 5 bases and J gave up 4 bases; unmatched junction bases: 4. Germline lookup yields CDR1 SGHRS and CDR2 YFSETQ. The CDR3 spells CASSLAGPKNIQYF. Here the CDR3 DNA reads TGCGCCAGCAGTCTAGCGGGGCCTAAAAACATTCAGTACTTC. The whole variable domain, remainder taken from reference TRBV5-1 and TRBJ2-4, is KAGVTQTPRYLIKTRGQQVTLSCSPISGHRSVSWYQQTPGQGLQFLFEYFSETQRNKGNFPGRFSGRQFSNSRSEMNVSTLELGDSALYLCASSLAGPKNIQYFGAGTRLSVL.

The CDR3 protein is CASSGDRGLEAYEQYF. The CDR3 region has the DNA TGTGCCAGCAGCGGGGACAGGGGCTTAGAGGCCTACGAGCAGTACTTC. V gene TRBV9 combines with J gene TRBJ2-7; the match to TRBD1 covers 10 bases. Germline-derived CDR1 and CDR2 are SGDLS and YYNGEE. There are 16 residues in the CDR3. Trimming took 3 bases from V and 2 from J; bases not matched to a gene: 8. Full variable domain (remainder filled in from reference TRBV9 and TRBJ2-7): DSGVTQTPKHLITATGQRVTLRCSPRSGDLSVYWYQQSLDQGLQFLIQYYNGEERAKGNILERFSAQQFPDLHSELNLSSLELGDSALYFCASSGDRGLEAYEQYFGPGTRLTVT.

V is TRBV6-2 or TRBV6-3 and J is TRBJ2-3, with TRBD2 identical over 8 bases. Germline V gene data show CDR1 as MNHEY and CDR2 as SVGEGT. The V and J ends lost 8 bases and 1 base, in that order; junction bases with no gene match: 5. There are 14 residues in the CDR3. CDR3 nucleotides: TGTGCCAGCCGACTAGCGATTGGCACAGATACGCAGTATTTT. This gives the protein CASRLAIGTDTQYF.

The chain employs TRBV12-3 or TRBV12-4 and TRBJ2-7; D not certain. The CDR3 has 16 amino acids. V was trimmed by 8 bases and J by 7 bases, leaving 27 bases between them. CDR3 sequence reads: CASGGDQRLSYNEQYF. In nucleotides, the CDR3 is TGTGCCAGCGGTGGTGATCAACGACTCTCCTACAATGAGCAGTACTTC.

This clonotype was recorded at least ten times. CDR3 residues: CSVRTGPYGYTF. CDR3 bases: TGCAGTGTGAGGACAGGGCCTTATGGCTACACCTTC. The chain links TRBV20-1 to TRBJ1-2; 8 nucleotides align to TRBD1. With 7 bases clipped from V and 5 bases from J, the junction kept 6 bases outside the gene matches. The germline V gene encodes CDR1 DFQATT and CDR2 SNEGSKA (reference sequence). There are 12 residues in the CDR3.

The gene calls are TRBV6-1 and TRBJ1-5; no definite D call. The CDR3 runs 15 residues. With 3 bases removed from V and 1 base from J, the gap between germline ends came to 10 bases. Germline V gene lookup returns CDR1 MNHNS and CDR2 SASEGT. CDR3 in DNA: TGTGCCAGCAGTGAGCCAGGTCCAAGCAATCAGCCCCAGCATTTT. This translates into CASSEPGPSNQPQHF.

The CDR3 loop reads CASSFRASGSRSEQFF. The CDR3 region has the DNA TGTGCCAGCAGTTTTAGGGCTAGCGGCAGCCGGTCTGAGCAGTTCTTC. This chain joins TRBV27 and TRBJ2-1, with TRBD2 identical over 7 bases. The V gene's germline CDR1 is MNHEY and CDR2 SMNVEV (reference sequence). The CDR3 has 16 residues. Trimming at V came to 3 bases and at J to 9 bases, leaving 14 bases not matched to a gene.

This clonotype was observed at least ten times. The junction departs from germline at one end; a sequencing error may be responsible. This chain connects TRBV5-1 to TRBJ1-1; TRBD1 matches at 9 bases. The CDR3 has 15 residues. The germline V gene encodes CDR1 SGHRS and CDR2 YFSETQ. In DNA form, the CDR3 reads TGTGCCAGCAGCCTACGGACAGGGGTGAACACTGAAGCTTTCTTT. Its protein is CASSLRTGVNTEAFF.

V gene TRBV4-2 combines with J gene TRBJ2-1; D gene uncertain. There are 16 residues in the CDR3. Germline V gives CDR1 LGHNA, CDR2 YNFKEQ. The germline V and J ends were trimmed by 1 base and 2 bases, with 12 bases remaining between them. The CDR3 protein is CASSQGRPPAYNEQFF. CDR3 DNA sequence: TGTGCCAGCAGCCAAGGCAGGCCCCCCGCCTACAATGAGCAGTTCTTC.

The chain combines TRBV20-1 with TRBJ1-4; the match to TRBD1 covers 8 bases. The V segment lost 7 bases and the J segment 5 bases; nucleotides outside the gene matches: 6. CDR1 and CDR2 from the germline V gene are DFQATT and SNEGSKA (reference sequence). The CDR3 contains 13 residues. Here the CDR3 DNA reads TGCAGTGGGACACGGACAGGGAATGAAAAACTGTTTTTT. Protein: CSGTRTGNEKLFF.

This clonotype was recorded many times. This chain links TRBV21-1 with TRBJ2-7; no check of the table's D call, TRBD1, against the DNA was made. TRBV21-1 is marked as a pseudogene. The length of the CDR3 is 15 residues. This CDR3 is CASSKVGQVSYEQYF. The CDR3 DNA reads TGTGCCAGCAGCAAAGTGGGACAGGTGTCCTACGAGCAGTACTTC.